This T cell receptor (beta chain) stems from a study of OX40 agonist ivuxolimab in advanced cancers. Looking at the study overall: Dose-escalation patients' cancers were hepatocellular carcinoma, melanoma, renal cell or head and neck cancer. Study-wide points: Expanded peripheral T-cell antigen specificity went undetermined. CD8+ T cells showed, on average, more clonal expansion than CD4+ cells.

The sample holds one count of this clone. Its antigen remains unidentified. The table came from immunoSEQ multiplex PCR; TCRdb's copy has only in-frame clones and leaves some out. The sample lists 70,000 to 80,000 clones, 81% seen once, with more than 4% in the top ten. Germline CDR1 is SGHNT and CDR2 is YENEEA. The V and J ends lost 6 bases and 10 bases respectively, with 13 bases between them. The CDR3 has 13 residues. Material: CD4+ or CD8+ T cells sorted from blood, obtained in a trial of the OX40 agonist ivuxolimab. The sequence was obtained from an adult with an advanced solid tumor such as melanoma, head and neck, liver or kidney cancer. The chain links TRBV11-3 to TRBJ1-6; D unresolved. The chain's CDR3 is CASSTQALSPLHF. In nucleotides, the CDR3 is TGTGCCAGCAGTACCCAGGCGCTCTCACCCCTCCACTTT.